These 10 T cell receptor beta chains came from one sample sequenced in a study of PD-L1 blockade in urothelial cancer. Time point reported: peripheral blood 6 weeks after treatment start. Here immunoSEQ multiplex PCR was the method, and the copy in TCRdb shows in-frame clones only, minus some. The repertoire consists of roughly 110,000 clones, with under 95% occurring once and the leading ten covering under 5%. Sequenced here: PBMCs, sampled around atezolizumab (anti-PD-L1) treatment. These receptors were obtained from a man aged 60-69 years with urothelial cancer.

The CDR3 DNA follows: TGTGCCACCAGCAGAGAGGATGGACTGGTGGGCTACACCTTC. Its protein product is CATSREDGLVGYTF. The rearrangement joins TRBV15 to TRBJ1-2; D uncertain. Between the trimmed V and J ends, which lost 0 bases and 8 bases, there was a span of 13 bases. The CDR3 length is 14 residues. Germline V gene lookup returns CDR1 LNHNV and CDR2 YYDKDF (reference sequence).

The V gene is TRBV19, the J gene TRBJ1-1; 8 nucleotides agree with TRBD1. This CDR3 contains 16 residues. Germline assignment: CDR1 LNHDA and CDR2 SQIVND (reference sequence). J lost 0 bases, V lost 5 bases, and 8 bases had no gene match. The CDR3 sequence is CASSLRDRLMNTEAFF. The CDR3 DNA follows: TGTGCCAGTAGTTTGCGGGACAGGTTGATGAACACTGAAGCTTTCTTT.

The chain links TRBV5-1 to TRBJ1-4; 7 bases agree with TRBD1. Losses at the gene ends were 3 bases for V and 1 base for J; bases not matched to a gene: 3. The germline V gene encodes CDR1 SGHRS and CDR2 YFSETQ. The CDR3 sequence is 15 residues long. CDR3 protein: CASSWRQGTNEKLFF. The CDR3 DNA is TGCGCCAGCAGCTGGCGACAGGGAACTAATGAAAAACTGTTTTTT.

The rearrangement links TRBV2 to TRBJ2-7; D is uncertain. The CDR3 loop spans 14 amino acids. Germline lookup yields CDR1 SNHLY and CDR2 FYNNEI. V was cut by 3 bases and J by 4 bases, with 13 bases left in between. The CDR3 bases are TGTGCCAGCAGTGAGCGGAGTACTGCATACGAGCAGTACTTC. It codes for CASSERSTAYEQYF.

The chain couples TRBV15 to TRBJ1-1, with D perhaps matching TRBD1 (5 bases). The V gene's germline CDR1 is LNHNV and CDR2 YYDKDF (reference sequence). This CDR3 spans 17 amino acids. The germline V and J ends were trimmed by 0 bases and 1 base, with 15 bases remaining between them. The CDR3 loop reads CATSREGGAVPNTEAFF. The CDR3 DNA is TGTGCCACCAGCAGAGAGGGAGGGGCGGTACCGAACACTGAAGCTTTCTTT.

The V and J genes are TRBV14 and TRBJ2-7; tentative D call: TRBD1 (6 bases). Germline V gene lookup returns CDR1 SGHDN and CDR2 FVKESK. This CDR3 contains 15 residues. Trimming stripped 4 bases from V and 4 bases from J, with 17 bases between. DNA for the CDR3: TGTGCCAGCAGCCGGGCGCGTGGGGGCAGTTACGAGCAGTACTTC. Its translation: CASSRARGGSYEQYF.

This sequence joins TRBV7-9 and TRBJ2-5, with TRBD1 as a possible D gene (5 bases). The CDR3 is 14 amino acids. Trimming removed 5 bases from V and 3 bases from J, with 13 bases in between. CDR1 is SEHNR, CDR2 FQNEAQ, per germline (reference sequence). CDR3 protein: CASSDRTGKETQYF. For the CDR3, the DNA is TGTGCCAGCAGCGACCGAACAGGAAAAGAGACCCAGTACTTC.

The chain links TRBV19 to TRBJ2-1; a weak D match, TRBD1 (6 bases). The CDR3 extends over 15 amino acids. Trimming took off 6 bases at V and 0 bases at J, with 12 bases between the two ends. Germline CDR1 LNHDA, CDR2 SQIVND (reference sequence). In DNA, the CDR3 is TGTGCCAGTAGCCGCAGGGGAATCTCCTACAATGAGCAGTTCTTC. Its protein product is CASSRRGISYNEQFF.

This chain uses TRBV6-1 with TRBJ1-4; D is undetermined. Trimming took off 4 bases at V and 5 bases at J, with 11 bases between the two ends. CDR1 is MNHNS, CDR2 SASEGT, per germline. The CDR3 is made up of 14 amino acids. The CDR3 DNA reads TGTGCCAGCAGTGGTTTACAGCTCAATGAAAAACTGTTTTTT. It translates to CASSGLQLNEKLFF.

This clone appeared once. The chain uses TRBV2 and TRBJ2-1; 10 bases agree with TRBD2. This CDR3 is 14 amino acids long. CDR1 is SNHLY, CDR2 FYNNEI, per germline. V dropped 10 bases and J dropped 6; count of bases not matched to a gene: 9. For the CDR3, the DNA is TGTGCCACCTCACTTAGCGGGGGGAGCAATGAGCAGTTCTTC. This codes for CATSLSGGSNEQFF.